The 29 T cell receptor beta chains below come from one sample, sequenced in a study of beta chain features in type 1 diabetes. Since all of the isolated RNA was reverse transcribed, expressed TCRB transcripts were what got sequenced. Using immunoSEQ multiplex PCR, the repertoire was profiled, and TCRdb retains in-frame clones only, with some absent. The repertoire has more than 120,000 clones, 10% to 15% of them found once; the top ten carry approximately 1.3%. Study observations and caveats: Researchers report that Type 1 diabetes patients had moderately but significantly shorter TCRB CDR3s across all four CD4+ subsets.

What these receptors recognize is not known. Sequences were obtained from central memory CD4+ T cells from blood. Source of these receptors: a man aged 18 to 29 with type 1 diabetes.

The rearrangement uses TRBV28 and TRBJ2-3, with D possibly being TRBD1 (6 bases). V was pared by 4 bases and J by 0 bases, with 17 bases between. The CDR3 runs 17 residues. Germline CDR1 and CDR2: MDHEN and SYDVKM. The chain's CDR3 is CASSSPGQPTSTDTQYF. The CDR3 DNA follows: TGTGCCAGCAGTTCTCCGGGACAACCGACTAGCACAGATACGCAGTATTTT.

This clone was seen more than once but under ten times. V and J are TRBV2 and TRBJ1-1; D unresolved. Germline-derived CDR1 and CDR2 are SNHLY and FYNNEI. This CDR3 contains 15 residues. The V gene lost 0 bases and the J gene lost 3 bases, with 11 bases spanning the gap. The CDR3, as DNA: TGTGCCAGCAGTGAAGCGCGCGTTCGGGACACTGAAGCTTTCTTT. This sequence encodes CASSEARVRDTEAFF.

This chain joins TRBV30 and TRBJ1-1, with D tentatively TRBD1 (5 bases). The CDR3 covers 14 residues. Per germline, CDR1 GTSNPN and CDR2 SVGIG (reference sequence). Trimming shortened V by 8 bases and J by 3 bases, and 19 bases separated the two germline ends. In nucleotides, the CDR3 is TGTGCCGGTACCCAGGGTGTATTGTACACTGAAGCTTTCTTT. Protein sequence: CAGTQGVLYTEAFF.

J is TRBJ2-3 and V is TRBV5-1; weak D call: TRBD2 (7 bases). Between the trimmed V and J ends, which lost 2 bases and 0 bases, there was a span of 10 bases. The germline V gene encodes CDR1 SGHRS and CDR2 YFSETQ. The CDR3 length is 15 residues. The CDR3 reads CASSFRGASTDTQYF. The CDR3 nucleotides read TGCGCCAGCAGCTTTCGGGGGGCTAGCACAGATACGCAGTATTTT.

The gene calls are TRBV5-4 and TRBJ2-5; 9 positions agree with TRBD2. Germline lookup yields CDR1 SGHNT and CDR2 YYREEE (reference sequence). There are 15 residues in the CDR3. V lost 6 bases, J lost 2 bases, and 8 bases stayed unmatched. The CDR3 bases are TGTGCCAGCACCTTTCGAGCGGGGGGACAAGAGACCCAGTACTTC. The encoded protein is CASTFRAGGQETQYF.

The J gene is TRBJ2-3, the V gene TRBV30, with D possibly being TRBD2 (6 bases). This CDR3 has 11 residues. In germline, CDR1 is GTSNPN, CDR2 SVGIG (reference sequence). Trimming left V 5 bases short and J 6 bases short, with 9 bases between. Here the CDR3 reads CAWGGLDTQYF. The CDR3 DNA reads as TGTGCCTGGGGAGGGCTTGATACGCAGTATTTT.

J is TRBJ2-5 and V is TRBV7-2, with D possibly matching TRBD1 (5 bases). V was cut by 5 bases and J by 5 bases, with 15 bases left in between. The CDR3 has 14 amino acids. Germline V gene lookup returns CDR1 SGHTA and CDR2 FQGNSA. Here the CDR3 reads CASSLQTEGETQYF. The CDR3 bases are TGTGCCAGCAGCCTTCAGACAGAAGGCGAGACCCAGTACTTC. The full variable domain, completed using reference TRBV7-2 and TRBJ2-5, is GAGVSQSPSNKVTEKGKDVELRCDPISGHTALYWYRQSLGQGLEFLIYFQGNSAPDKSGLPSDRFSAERTGGSVSTLTIQRTQQEDSAVYLCASSLQTEGETQYFGPGTRLLVL.

The chain's CDR3 is CASSSESSEAFF. In nucleotides, the CDR3 is TGTGCCAGCAGCTCGGAGTCTTCTGAAGCTTTCTTT. The chain combines TRBV9 with TRBJ1-1; unclear D gene. CDR3 size: 12 residues. V shed 4 bases and J shed 6 bases, with 10 bases lying between them. The germline CDR1 and CDR2 sequences are SGDLS and YYNGEE.

The CDR3 spells CASSAPGLTEAFF. The CDR3 DNA follows: TGTGCCAGCAGCGCCCCAGGATTGACTGAAGCTTTCTTT. The rearrangement joins TRBV7-8 to TRBJ1-1; no clear D gene. This CDR3 comprises 13 residues. The V gene's germline CDR1 is SGHVS and CDR2 FQNEAQ. With 5 bases removed from V and 5 bases from J, the gap between germline ends came to 12 bases.

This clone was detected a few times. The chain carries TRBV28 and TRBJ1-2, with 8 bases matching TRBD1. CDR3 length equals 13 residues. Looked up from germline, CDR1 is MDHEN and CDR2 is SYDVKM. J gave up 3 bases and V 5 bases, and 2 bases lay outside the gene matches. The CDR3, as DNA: TGTGCCAGCAGTCAGGGGGCGGACTATGGCTACACCTTC. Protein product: CASSQGADYGYTF.

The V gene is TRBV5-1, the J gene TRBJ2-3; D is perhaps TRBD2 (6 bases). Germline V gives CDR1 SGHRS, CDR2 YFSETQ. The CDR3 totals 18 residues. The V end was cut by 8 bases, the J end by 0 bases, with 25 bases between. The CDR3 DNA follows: TGCGCCAGTCGCGCGGGGCCCAAAGGGAAACAAAGCACAGATACGCAGTATTTT. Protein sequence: CASRAGPKGKQSTDTQYF.

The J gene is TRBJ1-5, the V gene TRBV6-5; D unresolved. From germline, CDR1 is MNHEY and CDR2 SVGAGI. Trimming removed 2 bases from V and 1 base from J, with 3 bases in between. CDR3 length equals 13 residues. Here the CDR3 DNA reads TGTGCCAGCAGTTACCAGAGCAATCAGCCCCAGCATTTT. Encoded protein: CASSYQSNQPQHF.

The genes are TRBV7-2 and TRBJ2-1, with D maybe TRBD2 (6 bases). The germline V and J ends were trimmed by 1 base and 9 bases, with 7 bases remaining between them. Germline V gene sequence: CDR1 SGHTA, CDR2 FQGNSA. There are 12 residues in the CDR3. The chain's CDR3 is CASSLVEGEQFF. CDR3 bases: TGTGCCAGCAGCTTAGTGGAGGGTGAGCAGTTCTTC.

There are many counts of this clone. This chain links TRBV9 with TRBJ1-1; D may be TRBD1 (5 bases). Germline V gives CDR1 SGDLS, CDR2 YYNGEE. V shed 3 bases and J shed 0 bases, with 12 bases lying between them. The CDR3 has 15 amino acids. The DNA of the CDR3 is TGTGCCAGCAGCGCAAGGGACTCCATGAACACTGAAGCTTTCTTT. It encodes CASSARDSMNTEAFF.

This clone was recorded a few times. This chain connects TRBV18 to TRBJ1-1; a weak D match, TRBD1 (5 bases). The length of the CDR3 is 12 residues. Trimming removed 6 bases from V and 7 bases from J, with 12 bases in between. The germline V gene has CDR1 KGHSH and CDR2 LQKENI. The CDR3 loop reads CASSPGAYEAFF. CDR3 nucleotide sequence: TGTGCCAGCTCGCCCGGGGCCTATGAAGCTTTCTTT.

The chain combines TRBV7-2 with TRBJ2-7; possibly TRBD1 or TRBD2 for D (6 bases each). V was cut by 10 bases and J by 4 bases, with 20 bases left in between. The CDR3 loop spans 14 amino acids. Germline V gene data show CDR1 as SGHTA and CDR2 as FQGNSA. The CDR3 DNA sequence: TGTGCCACCCAAGGGGGGAGGCCTGGTTACGAGCAGTACTTC. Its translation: CATQGGRPGYEQYF.

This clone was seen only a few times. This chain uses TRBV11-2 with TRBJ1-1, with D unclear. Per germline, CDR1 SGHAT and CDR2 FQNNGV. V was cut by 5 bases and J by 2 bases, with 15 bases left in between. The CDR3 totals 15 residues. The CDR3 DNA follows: TGTGCCAGCAGCGCGCCGGGAGGTATTAACACTGAAGCTTTCTTT. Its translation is CASSAPGGINTEAFF.

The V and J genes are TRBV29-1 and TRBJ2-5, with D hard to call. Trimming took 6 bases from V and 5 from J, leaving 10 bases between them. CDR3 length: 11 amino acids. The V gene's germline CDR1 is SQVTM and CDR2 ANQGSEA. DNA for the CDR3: TGCAGCGTGGGAATCGGGGAGACCCAGTACTTC. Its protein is CSVGIGETQYF.

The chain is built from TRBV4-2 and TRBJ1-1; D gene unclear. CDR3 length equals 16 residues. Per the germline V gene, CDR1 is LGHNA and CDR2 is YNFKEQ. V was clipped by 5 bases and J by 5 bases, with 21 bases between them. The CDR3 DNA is TGTGCCAGCAGCTTGAATAGCGTCCTTAGGCGGACTGAAGCTTTCTTT. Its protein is CASSLNSVLRRTEAFF.

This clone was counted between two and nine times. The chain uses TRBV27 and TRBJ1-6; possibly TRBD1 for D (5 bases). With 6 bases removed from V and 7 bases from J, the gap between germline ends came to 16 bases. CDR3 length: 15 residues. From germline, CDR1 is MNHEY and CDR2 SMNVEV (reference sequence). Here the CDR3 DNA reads TGTGCCAGCAGATCCTGGGGGGAACGGAATTCACCCCTCCACTTT. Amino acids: CASRSWGERNSPLHF.

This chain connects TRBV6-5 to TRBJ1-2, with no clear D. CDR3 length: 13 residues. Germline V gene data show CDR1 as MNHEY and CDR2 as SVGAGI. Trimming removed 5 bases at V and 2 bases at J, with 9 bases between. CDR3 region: CASSLDWNYGYTF. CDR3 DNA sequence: TGTGCCAGCAGTCTCGACTGGAACTATGGCTACACCTTC.

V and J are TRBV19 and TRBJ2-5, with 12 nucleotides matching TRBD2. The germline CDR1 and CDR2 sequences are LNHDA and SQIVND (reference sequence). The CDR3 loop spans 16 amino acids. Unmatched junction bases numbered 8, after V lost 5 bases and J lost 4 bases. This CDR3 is CASSFRLAGDGETQYF. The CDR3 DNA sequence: TGTGCCAGTAGTTTCCGACTAGCGGGGGACGGAGAGACCCAGTACTTC.

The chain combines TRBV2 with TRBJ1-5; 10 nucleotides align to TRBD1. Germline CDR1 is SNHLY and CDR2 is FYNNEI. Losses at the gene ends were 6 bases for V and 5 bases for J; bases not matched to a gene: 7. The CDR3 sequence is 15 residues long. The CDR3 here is CASSPGQGRYQPQHF. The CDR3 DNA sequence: TGTGCCAGCAGCCCGGGACAGGGGAGGTATCAGCCCCAGCATTTT.

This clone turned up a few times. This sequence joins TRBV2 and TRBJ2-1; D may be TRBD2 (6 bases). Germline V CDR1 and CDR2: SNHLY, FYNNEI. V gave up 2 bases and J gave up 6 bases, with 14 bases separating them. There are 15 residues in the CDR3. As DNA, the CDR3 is TGTGCCAGCAGTGAACGTCTAGTCGGGAGCAATGAGCAGTTCTTC. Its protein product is CASSERLVGSNEQFF.

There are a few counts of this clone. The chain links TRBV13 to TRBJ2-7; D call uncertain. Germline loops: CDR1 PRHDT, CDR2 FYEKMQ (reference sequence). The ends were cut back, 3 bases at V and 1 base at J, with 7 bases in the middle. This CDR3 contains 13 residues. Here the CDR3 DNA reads TGTGCCAGCAGCTTTCAGGAGTCCTACGAGCAGTACTTC. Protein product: CASSFQESYEQYF.

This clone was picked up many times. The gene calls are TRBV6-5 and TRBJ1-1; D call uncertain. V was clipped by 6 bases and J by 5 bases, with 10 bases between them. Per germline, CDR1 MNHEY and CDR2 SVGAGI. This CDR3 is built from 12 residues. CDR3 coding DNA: TGTGCCAGCAGCTCCACAAGAACTGAAGCTTTCTTT. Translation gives CASSSTRTEAFF.

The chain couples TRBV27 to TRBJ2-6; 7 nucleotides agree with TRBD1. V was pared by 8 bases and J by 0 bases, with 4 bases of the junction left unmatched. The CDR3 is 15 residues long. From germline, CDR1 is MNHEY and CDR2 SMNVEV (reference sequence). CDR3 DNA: TGTGCCAGCGGGACAGCGAGCTCTGGGGCCAACGTCCTGACTTTC. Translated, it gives CASGTASSGANVLTF.

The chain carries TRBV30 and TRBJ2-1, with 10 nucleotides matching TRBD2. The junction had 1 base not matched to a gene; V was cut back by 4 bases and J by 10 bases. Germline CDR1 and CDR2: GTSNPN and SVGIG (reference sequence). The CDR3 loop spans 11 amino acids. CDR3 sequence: CAWTTSGEQFF. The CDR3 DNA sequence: TGTGCCTGGACGACTAGCGGGGAGCAGTTCTTC.

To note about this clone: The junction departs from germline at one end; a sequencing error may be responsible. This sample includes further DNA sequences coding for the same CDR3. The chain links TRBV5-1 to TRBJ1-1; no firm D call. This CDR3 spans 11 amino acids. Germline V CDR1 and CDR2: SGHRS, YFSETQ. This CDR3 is CASSLYTEAFF. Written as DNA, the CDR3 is TGTGCCAGCAGCTTGTACACCGAAGCTTTCTTT.